This passage covers 32 T cell receptor beta chains from one sample sequenced in a study of T-cell memory formation after mild COVID-19. TCRdb redid the calling of the 5' RACE reads with MiXCR, one entry per CDR3 protein. The data show 350,000 to 450,000 distinct CDR3 sequences, about an eighth seen once. The specimen was PBMCs or a T cell subset sorted from them (not recorded which). These receptors originate from a man aged 18 to 35 who had mild COVID-19 (a few samples of this study predate the infection). Cell type and time point are not known.

This clonotype was found many times. The chain uses TRBV20-1 and TRBJ1-2; D remains unclear. CDR3 length: 11 amino acids. Looked up from germline, CDR1 is DFQATT and CDR2 is SNEGSKA (reference sequence). Trimming left V 5 bases short and J 2 bases short, with 6 bases between. CDR3 sequence: CSAPENYGYTF. As DNA, the CDR3 is TGCAGTGCTCCAGAAAACTATGGCTACACCTTC.

The CDR3 reads CASGQDSSDEKLFF. The CDR3 nucleotides are TGTGCTAGTGGCCAGGACAGCAGCGATGAAAAACTGTTTTTT. This chain joins TRBV12-5 and TRBJ1-4; a weak D match, TRBD1 (6 bases). V shed 6 bases and J shed 6 bases, with 14 bases lying between them. Germline CDR1 and CDR2: LGHNT and FRNRAP. The CDR3 is made up of 14 amino acids.

V usage is TRBV5-1 and J usage is TRBJ2-7, with 9 bases identical to TRBD1. Germline V gene data show CDR1 as SGHRS and CDR2 as YFSETQ. The CDR3 is 14 amino acids. V lost 4 bases and J lost 3; bases outside the gene matches: 5. This CDR3 is CASSEGQGGYEQYF. The DNA of the CDR3 is TGCGCCAGCAGCGAGGGACAGGGTGGCTACGAGCAGTACTTC.

This chain uses TRBV11-1 with TRBJ2-1; 12 bases map to TRBD2. From germline, CDR1 is SGHAT and CDR2 FQDESV (reference sequence). J lost 0 bases, V lost 4 bases, and 7 bases had no gene match. CDR3 size: 18 residues. The CDR3 coding sequence is TGTGCCAGCAGCTATAGCTTGACTAGCGGGAGCTCCTACAATGAGCAGTTCTTC. Translating it yields CASSYSLTSGSSYNEQFF.

This CDR3 is CASRPGTSGTDTQYF. CDR3 DNA sequence: TGTGCCAGCAGACCCGGGACTAGCGGCACAGATACGCAGTATTTT. The V call is TRBV5-4, the J call TRBJ2-3; 10 positions match TRBD2. J lost 1 base, V lost 5 bases, and 4 bases had no gene match. The germline CDR1 and CDR2 sequences are SGHNT and YYREEE (reference sequence). The CDR3 length is 15 residues.

The rearrangement links TRBV2 to TRBJ1-5, with D tentatively TRBD1 (5 bases). The CDR3 is made up of 13 amino acids. Germline values: CDR1 SNHLY, CDR2 FYNNEI. DNA of the CDR3: TGTGTTGCAACCGGGGGTAGCAATCAGCCCCAGCATTTT. Translation: CVATGGSNQPQHF. Full variable domain (rest looked up from reference TRBV2 and TRBJ1-5): EPEVTQTPSHQVTQMGQEVILRCVPISNHLYFYWYRQILGQKVEFLVSFYNNEISEKSEIFDDQFSVERPDGSNFTLKIRSTKLEDSAMYFCVATGGSNQPQHFGDGTRLSIL.

This chain joins TRBV20-1 and TRBJ2-5, with 11 bases matching TRBD1. The trim removed 0 bases at V and 4 bases at J, leaving 1 base unmatched. Per germline, CDR1 DFQATT and CDR2 SNEGSKA (reference sequence). This CDR3 is built from 14 residues. Here the CDR3 DNA reads TGCAGTGCTAGAGAAGGACAGGGGGCAGAGACCCAGTACTTC. Translated: CSAREGQGAETQYF.

The rearrangement uses TRBV29-1 and TRBJ1-2, with 9 nucleotides matching TRBD1. J lost 4 bases, V lost 2 bases, and 8 bases had no gene match. The CDR3 covers 15 residues. Germline CDR1 SQVTM, CDR2 ANQGSEA. CDR3 nucleotide sequence: TGCAGCGTTGAACTAGGACAGGGGATCTTCTATGGCTACACCTTC. Its translation is CSVELGQGIFYGYTF.

This clonotype was counted a few times. The chain is built from TRBV29-1 and TRBJ2-1; TRBD1 matches 10 bases. The CDR3 runs 17 residues. CDR1 is SQVTM, CDR2 ANQGSEA, per germline. Trimming at V came to 0 bases and at J to 9 bases, leaving 14 bases not matched to a gene. CDR3 nucleotide sequence: TGCAGCGTTGAAGACGTACCCGGGACAGGGGATGGAGGTGAGCAGTTCTTC. Translated: CSVEDVPGTGDGGEQFF.

V and J are TRBV20-1 and TRBJ1-2; weak D call: TRBD1 (6 bases). There are 12 residues in the CDR3. Per germline, CDR1 DFQATT and CDR2 SNEGSKA (reference sequence). Trimming removed 5 bases at V and 4 bases at J, with 11 bases between. The CDR3 protein is CSAPDSSYGYTF. CDR3 DNA sequence: TGCAGTGCTCCGGACAGTAGCTATGGCTACACCTTC.

This clonotype has more than one count but fewer than ten. The chain carries TRBV6-5 and TRBJ2-3; a possible D gene is TRBD2 (5 bases). The V gene's germline CDR1 is MNHEY and CDR2 SVGAGI. With 6 bases removed from V and 0 bases from J, the gap between germline ends came to 22 bases. The CDR3 covers 18 residues. The CDR3 DNA reads TGTGCCAGCAGCCATACTAGTGCCAGCGGAGCAAGCACAGATACGCAGTATTTT. Translated: CASSHTSASGASTDTQYF.

There are a few counts of this clonotype. This sequence joins TRBV6-4 and TRBJ2-5, with TRBD2 identical over 11 bases. The CDR3 extends over 15 amino acids. V lost 6 bases and J lost 5; bases outside the gene matches: 8. Germline CDR1 reads MRHNA; CDR2 reads SNTAGT. This chain's CDR3 is CASSATTSGVETQYF. The DNA for the CDR3 is TGTGCCAGCAGCGCTACGACTAGCGGGGTGGAGACCCAGTACTTC.

This clonotype was seen at least ten times. V is TRBV20-1 and J is TRBJ1-6; D might be TRBD1 (5 bases). Germline V gives CDR1 DFQATT, CDR2 SNEGSKA (reference sequence). Trimming cost V 4 bases and J 8 bases, with 9 bases left between them. The CDR3 is 12 amino acids. The CDR3 coding sequence is TGCAGTGCTACTGGGGCGGATTCACCCCTCCACTTT. Its protein product is CSATGADSPLHF.

In this sample, this clonotype turned up many times. The rearrangement joins TRBV24-1 to TRBJ2-3, with 11 bases that match TRBD2. J lost 4 bases, V lost 4 bases, and 3 bases had no gene match. Germline CDR1 reads KGHDR; CDR2 reads SFDVKD. This CDR3 region has 15 residues. The CDR3 DNA reads TGTGCCACCAGTGAGGCGGGACTAGCGGCAGATACGCAGTATTTT. It codes for CATSEAGLAADTQYF.

The rearrangement joins TRBV7-9 to TRBJ2-3; 8 bases line up with TRBD2. The CDR3 is 15 residues long. J gave up 5 bases and V 5 bases, and 9 bases lay outside the gene matches. Looked up from germline, CDR1 is SEHNR and CDR2 is FQNEAQ (reference sequence). In nucleotides, the CDR3 is TGTGCCAGCAGCCGTTCAGCGGGGGTAGGAGATACGCAGTATTTT. Translating it yields CASSRSAGVGDTQYF.

This clonotype was found many times. The chain is built from TRBV29-1 and TRBJ2-5, with D unclear. The CDR3 length is 13 residues. The ends were cut back, 0 bases at V and 3 bases at J, with 8 bases in the middle. From germline, CDR1 is SQVTM and CDR2 ANQGSEA. In DNA, the CDR3 is TGCAGCGTTGAAGAGGCTAGAAAAGAGACCCAGTACTTC. It codes for CSVEEARKETQYF.

This clonotype was seen more than once but under ten times. The genes are TRBV4-3 and TRBJ2-5, with TRBD2 matching over 11 bases. V shed 0 bases, J shed 1 base, and the junction held 4 bases outside the gene matches. From germline, CDR1 is LGHNA and CDR2 YSLEER. The CDR3 spans 17 residues. CDR3 amino acids: CASSQEASGGPQETQYF. The CDR3 region has the DNA TGCGCCAGCAGCCAAGAAGCTAGCGGGGGGCCCCAAGAGACCCAGTACTTC.

The genes are TRBV15 and TRBJ2-7, with a weak D call TRBD2 (5 bases). Germline V CDR1 and CDR2: LNHNV, YYDKDF (reference sequence). V lost 0 bases to trimming and J lost 2 bases, with 14 bases between them. The CDR3 is made up of 16 amino acids. The chain's CDR3 is CATSRDRRGTTYEQYF. In DNA, the CDR3 is TGTGCCACCAGCAGAGATCGTCGGGGAACGACCTACGAGCAGTACTTC. Based on the CDR3 plus reference TRBV15 and TRBJ2-7, the full variable domain is DAMVIQNPRYQVTQFGKPVTLSCSQTLNHNVMYWYQQKSSQAPKLLFHYYDKDFNNEADTPDNFQSRRPNTSFCFLDIRSPGLGDTAMYLCATSRDRRGTTYEQYFGPGTRLTVT.

The gene calls are TRBV19 and TRBJ1-1, with 7 positions matching TRBD1. This CDR3 region has 20 residues. Germline values: CDR1 LNHDA, CDR2 SQIVND (reference sequence). V was pared by 5 bases and J by 0 bases, with 21 bases of the junction left unmatched. The CDR3 DNA reads as TGTGCCAGTAGTGCCCAAGAGCGATTGAAAGCGGGACAGCTGAACACTGAAGCTTTCTTT. It translates to CASSAQERLKAGQLNTEAFF.

This clonotype was detected a few times. V usage is TRBV6-5 and J usage is TRBJ1-2; D unclear. Germline assignment: CDR1 MNHEY and CDR2 SVGAGI. With 2 bases removed from V and 11 bases from J, the gap between germline ends came to 9 bases. CDR3 size: 11 residues. The CDR3 sequence: CASSYGQSYTF. CDR3 nucleotide sequence: TGTGCCAGCAGTTACGGGCAGTCATACACCTTC.

CDR3 sequence: CASSVQGRTGELFF. Written as DNA, the CDR3 is TGTGCCAGCAGCGTACAGGGAAGGACCGGGGAGCTGTTTTTT. This chain links TRBV9 with TRBJ2-2, with D maybe TRBD1 (5 bases). Germline V lookup: CDR1 SGDLS, CDR2 YYNGEE. The CDR3 covers 14 residues. V shed 1 base and J shed 5 bases, with 9 bases lying between them.

The chain combines TRBV12-3 or TRBV12-4 with TRBJ1-3; no definite D call. Trimming cost V 6 bases and J 4 bases, with 7 bases left between them. The length of the CDR3 is 12 residues. CDR3 bases: TGTGCCAGCAGCCCTACAGGAAACACCATATATTTT. Its protein is CASSPTGNTIYF.

V and J are TRBV27 and TRBJ2-7; D ambiguous. V was clipped by 9 bases and J by 3 bases, with 6 bases between them. The CDR3 extends over 10 amino acids. The germline V gene has CDR1 MNHEY and CDR2 SMNVEV (reference sequence). The CDR3 nucleotides read TGTGCCAGGGCCCTCTACGAGCAGTACTTC. The encoded protein is CARALYEQYF.

The chain uses TRBV27 and TRBJ1-5, with 9 bases fitting TRBD1. The CDR3 runs 13 residues. The V segment lost 6 bases and the J segment 7 bases; nucleotides outside the gene matches: 4. The germline CDR1 and CDR2 sequences are MNHEY and SMNVEV (reference sequence). The CDR3 DNA reads as TGTGCCAGCAGGGGACAGGGTTACCAGCCCCAGCATTTT. It codes for CASRGQGYQPQHF.

The CDR3 DNA reads TGTGCCAGCAGCTCGGACTCTAGCACAGATACGCAGTATTTT. Its translation: CASSSDSSTDTQYF. The V call is TRBV7-9, the J call TRBJ2-3, with D tentatively TRBD2 (5 bases). CDR1 is SEHNR, CDR2 FQNEAQ, per germline (reference sequence). The CDR3 is 14 residues long. Trimming removed 4 bases from V and 0 bases from J, with 8 bases in between.

This clonotype was counted a few times. CDR3 nucleotides: TGTGCCAGCAGTTTTCAGCGCCAAGAGACCCAGTACTTC. This codes for CASSFQRQETQYF. V gene TRBV27 combines with J gene TRBJ2-5; D is ambiguous. Trimming took 3 bases from V and 1 from J, leaving 6 bases between them. The CDR3 loop spans 13 amino acids. Germline V gene lookup returns CDR1 MNHEY and CDR2 SMNVEV (reference sequence).

This clonotype was recorded many times. This sequence joins TRBV4-1 and TRBJ2-6, with TRBD2 matching 9 bases. Germline V CDR1 and CDR2: MGHRA, YSYEKL. The CDR3 loop spans 19 amino acids. Losses at the gene ends were 1 base for V and 3 bases for J; bases not matched to a gene: 10. In nucleotides, the CDR3 is TGCGCCAGCAGCCAAGGTCTTCGCGGGGGGGCTGTTGGGGCCAACGTCCTGACTTTC. This encodes CASSQGLRGGAVGANVLTF.

This clonotype was detected only a few times. The V and J genes are TRBV7-9 and TRBJ2-2; TRBD2 agrees at 11 bases. Germline CDR1 SEHNR, CDR2 FQNEAQ (reference sequence). The V segment lost 4 bases and the J segment 4 bases; nucleotides outside the gene matches: 14. The CDR3 sequence is 19 residues long. The CDR3 DNA reads as TGTGCCAGCAGCTGGGACCTAGGGCTAGCGGGGGGACCCACCGGGGAGCTGTTTTTT. Translated, it gives CASSWDLGLAGGPTGELFF.

The CDR3 is CASSYRLAASQYF. In nucleotides, the CDR3 is TGTGCCAGCAGTTACAGACTAGCGGCCTCCCAGTACTTC. The chain employs TRBV6-2 or TRBV6-3 and TRBJ2-5; TRBD2 matches 9 bases. The CDR3 is 13 amino acids. Germline V CDR1 and CDR2: MNHEY, SVGEGT. Trimming cost V 2 bases and J 9 bases; bases outside gene matches: 4.

There are a few counts of this clonotype. The J gene is TRBJ2-3, the V gene TRBV5-1; no clear D. Germline values: CDR1 SGHRS, CDR2 YFSETQ. This CDR3 is 14 amino acids long. Trimming pared 0 bases from V and 6 bases from J, leaving 11 bases between. Written as DNA, the CDR3 is TGCGCCAGCAGCTTGGCTGCCAGTTCGGATACGCAGTATTTT. It encodes CASSLAASSDTQYF.

The chain carries TRBV7-9 and TRBJ1-2, with 8 bases matching TRBD1. V was clipped by 5 bases and J by 5 bases; unmatched bases: 4. The germline CDR1 and CDR2 sequences are SEHNR and FQNEAQ (reference sequence). The CDR3 has 13 residues. CDR3 residues: CASSDRGEYGYTF. DNA for the CDR3: TGTGCCAGCAGCGACAGGGGAGAGTATGGCTACACCTTC. Full variable domain (rest looked up from reference TRBV7-9 and TRBJ1-2): DTGVSQNPRHKITKRGQNVTFRCDPISEHNRLYWYRQTLGQGPEFLTYFQNEAQLEKSRLLSDRFSAERPKGSFSTLEIQRTEQGDSAMYLCASSDRGEYGYTFGSGTRLTVV.

This clonotype was seen more than once but under ten times. V gene TRBV6-5 combines with J gene TRBJ1-6; 10 bases line up with TRBD1. The CDR3 spans 15 residues. Unmatched junction bases numbered 8, after V lost 0 bases and J lost 15 bases. In germline, CDR1 is MNHEY, CDR2 SVGAGI. CDR3 loop: CASSYSPGQGNNLHF. DNA of the CDR3: TGTGCCAGCAGTTACTCACCGGGACAGGGGAATAACCTCCACTTT.